Below are 20 T cell receptor beta chains sequenced from a single sample in a study of cytomegalovirus exposure and HLA in healthy donors (dated by TCRdb to between 2016 and 2019). The library was prepared using the immunoSEQ multiplex PCR assay. The multiplex PCR relied on a mix of 60 forward primers for TCR Vbeta segments and 13 reverse primers for TCR Jbeta segments. The table comes from immuneACCESS by way of TCRdb, which keeps in-frame sequences with V and J called. Part of the clones is missing from these tables; in studies checked, under half for an unresolved V gene and the rest for unknown reasons. The sample table contains some 150,000 clones; only one count was recorded for around 76% of them. The leading ten clones occupy about 3.9% of the sample. Sequenced input: PBMCs. The receptors were sampled from a man aged 18 to 30 in good health and CMV-seronegative.

This clone occurred once. The V call is TRBV6-1, the J call TRBJ2-7, with D perhaps TRBD2 (6 bases). Germline CDR1 reads MNHNS; CDR2 reads SASEGT. Trimming left V 1 base short and J 9 bases short, with 13 bases between. CDR3 length equals 13 residues. The CDR3 DNA follows: TGTGCCAGCAGTGAAGTAGCGGCCACTGGGCAGTACTTC. Its protein is CASSEVAATGQYF.

CDR3 sequence: CSVRDSNQPQHF. In DNA, the CDR3 is TGCAGCGTACGGGATAGCAATCAGCCCCAGCATTTT. The rearrangement joins TRBV29-1 to TRBJ1-5; the D is unclear. The CDR3 consists of 12 residues. Trimming left V 6 bases short and J 0 bases short, with 6 bases between. Germline V gene lookup returns CDR1 SQVTM and CDR2 ANQGSEA.

This chain uses TRBV11-2 with TRBJ1-2; D remains ambiguous. V dropped 4 bases and J dropped 0 bases, with 18 bases sitting between them. This CDR3 comprises 17 residues. Germline CDR1 is SGHAT and CDR2 is FQNNGV. The CDR3 spells CASSSYQARFTNYGYTF. As DNA, the CDR3 is TGTGCCAGCAGCTCATATCAGGCGCGATTTACTAACTATGGCTACACCTTC.

The CDR3 loop reads CASSESTAVYEQYF. The CDR3 nucleotides are TGCGCCAGCAGTGAGTCTACCGCGGTCTACGAGCAGTACTTC. The rearrangement joins TRBV10-1 to TRBJ2-5; no clear D gene. The closer fit of TRBJ2-7 to the DNA end suggests the J call may be wrong. This CDR3 comprises 14 residues. Germline V gene lookup returns CDR1 WNHNN and CDR2 SYGVQD (reference sequence).

The chain joins TRBV5-8 to TRBJ1-3; the match to TRBD1 covers 8 bases. This CDR3 is 15 amino acids long. Unmatched junction bases numbered 4, after V lost 0 bases and J lost 5 bases. CDR1 SGHTS and CDR2 YDEGEE come from the germline V gene. The CDR3 DNA reads TGTGCCAGCAGCTTGGGACAGGGGCTCCGAAACACCATATATTTT. Amino acid sequence: CASSLGQGLRNTIYF. Supplemented by reference TRBV5-8 and TRBJ1-3, the full variable domain reads EAGVTQSPTHLIKTRGQQATLRCSPISGHTSVYWYQQALGLGLQFLLWYDEGEERNRGNFPPRFSGRQFPNYSSELNVNALELEDSALYLCASSLGQGLRNTIYFGEGSWLTVV.

V usage is TRBV10-1 and J usage is TRBJ2-7; no clear D. There are 12 residues in the CDR3. Germline loops: CDR1 WNHNN, CDR2 SYGVQD (reference sequence). V lost 3 bases, J lost 4 bases, and 7 bases lay in between. The CDR3 DNA follows: TGCGCCAGCAGTGAAACTCGATACGAGCAGTACTTC. This gives the protein CASSETRYEQYF.

This chain uses TRBV28 with TRBJ2-5; possible D gene TRBD2, 7 bases. This CDR3 is built from 16 residues. CDR1 and CDR2 (germline): MDHEN, SYDVKM. Between the trimmed V and J ends, which lost 3 bases and 4 bases, there was a span of 18 bases. CDR3 coding DNA: TGTGCCAGCAGTTTGGGGGGGCCACCTGGACGAGAGACCCAGTACTTC. This sequence encodes CASSLGGPPGRETQYF. Looking up the rest from reference TRBV28 and TRBJ2-5 gives the full variable domain: DVKVTQSSRYLVKRTGEKVFLECVQDMDHENMFWYRQDPGLGLRLIYFSYDVKMKEKGDIPEGYSVSREKKERFSLILESASTNQTSMYLCASSLGGPPGRETQYFGPGTRLLVL.

V and J are TRBV28 and TRBJ2-1; 8 nucleotides agree with TRBD1. Germline loops: CDR1 MDHEN, CDR2 SYDVKM. The junction had 12 bases not matched to a gene; V was cut back by 7 bases and J by 7 bases. This CDR3 is 15 amino acids long. The CDR3, as DNA: TGTGCCAGCACCCTGGGAGGCAGGGGGCCAAATGAGCAGTTCTTC. Its translation is CASTLGGRGPNEQFF.

As DNA, the CDR3 is TGTGCCAGCAGTCCCGCAACGGGGGGCGTTCAAAACTATGGCTACACCTTC. This translates into CASSPATGGVQNYGYTF. V gene TRBV28 combines with J gene TRBJ1-2, with D perhaps TRBD1 (6 bases). Between the trimmed V and J ends, which lost 5 bases and 2 bases, there was a span of 21 bases. The CDR3 runs 17 residues. In germline, CDR1 is MDHEN, CDR2 SYDVKM.

A single count supports this clone. The V and J genes are TRBV19 and TRBJ2-7; a possible D gene is TRBD2 (7 bases). Germline V gene sequence: CDR1 LNHDA, CDR2 SQIVND (reference sequence). CDR3 length equals 16 residues. Trimming removed 4 bases from V and 0 bases from J, with 16 bases in between. The CDR3: CASSKITGGRSYEQYF. CDR3 nucleotides: TGTGCCAGTAGTAAGATTACCGGGGGGCGCTCCTACGAGCAGTACTTC.

V is TRBV5-4 and J is TRBJ1-2, with 10 positions matching TRBD1. Germline V gene data show CDR1 as SGHNT and CDR2 as YYREEE (reference sequence). V lost 4 bases to trimming and J lost 2 bases; unmatched junction nucleotides: 5. The CDR3 spans 15 residues. CDR3 protein: CASSGRDRGNYGYTF. In DNA form, the CDR3 reads TGTGCCAGCAGCGGCCGGGACAGGGGCAACTATGGCTACACCTTC.

Turning to this clone: The sample holds other DNA sequences that translate to the same CDR3. This CDR3 is CASSALGQLNSPLHF. The DNA for the CDR3 is TGTGCCAGCAGCGCCCTTGGACAGCTTAATTCACCCCTCCACTTT. The chain has TRBV13 and TRBJ1-6, with D maybe TRBD1 (6 bases). V was trimmed by 5 bases and J by 6 bases, leaving 14 bases between them. The CDR3 extends over 15 amino acids. CDR1 is PRHDT, CDR2 FYEKMQ, per germline (reference sequence).

The chain is built from TRBV4-1 and TRBJ2-7; D gene unclear. The ends were cut back, 0 bases at V and 4 bases at J, with 7 bases in the middle. This CDR3 comprises 13 residues. In germline, CDR1 is MGHRA, CDR2 YSYEKL. In nucleotides, the CDR3 is TGCGCCAGCAGCCAAGATGAGGCGTACGAGCAGTACTTC. This gives the protein CASSQDEAYEQYF.

The rearrangement joins TRBV9 to TRBJ2-2; 9 bases are a match to TRBD1. From germline, CDR1 is SGDLS and CDR2 YYNGEE. With V trimmed by 4 bases and J by 6 bases, 4 bases remained unmatched. CDR3 length equals 14 residues. CDR3: CASSRDRASGELFF. In DNA form, the CDR3 reads TGTGCCAGCAGCCGGGACAGGGCCTCCGGGGAGCTGTTTTTT.

This clone has more than one count but fewer than ten. The DNA for the CDR3 is TGTGCCAGCAGTGAGGGGACAGGGTATTTGGAAGCTTTCTTT. This sequence encodes CASSEGTGYLEAFF. The genes are TRBV6-1 and TRBJ1-1; TRBD1 agrees at 9 bases. The CDR3 has 14 residues. CDR1 MNHNS and CDR2 SASEGT come from the germline V gene. Trimming took 3 bases from V and 8 from J; bases not matched to a gene: 7.

This clone was recorded only once. The chain combines TRBV19 with TRBJ1-6; TRBD1 matches 9 bases. Germline V lookup: CDR1 LNHDA, CDR2 SQIVND (reference sequence). V lost 9 bases and J lost 9; bases outside the gene matches: 15. This CDR3 is built from 16 residues. The DNA for the CDR3 is TGTGCCAGCCGCAGAGAACGGACAGGGGCGCGTTCACCCCTCCACTTT. It yields the protein CASRRERTGARSPLHF.

This chain links TRBV28 with TRBJ1-1, with D perhaps matching TRBD1 (6 bases). V was trimmed by 6 bases and J by 0 bases, leaving 8 bases between them. Germline lookup yields CDR1 MDHEN and CDR2 SYDVKM. The CDR3 runs to 13 residues. CDR3 bases: TGTGCCAGCAGGCAGGGGCTGAACACTGAAGCTTTCTTT. It specifies CASRQGLNTEAFF.

This chain connects TRBV2 to TRBJ1-2, with D perhaps matching TRBD1 (6 bases). The germline CDR1 and CDR2 sequences are SNHLY and FYNNEI. This CDR3 has 14 residues. Trimming pared 7 bases from V and 1 base from J, leaving 13 bases between. The CDR3 loop is CASMPGHFNYGYTF. The DNA of the CDR3 is TGTGCCAGCATGCCGGGACACTTTAACTATGGCTACACCTTC.

The V gene is TRBV9, the J gene TRBJ2-7, with unresolved D. V shed 0 bases and J shed 0 bases, with 4 bases lying between them. CDR1 and CDR2 (germline): SGDLS, YYNGEE. The CDR3 extends over 13 amino acids. The CDR3 DNA reads as TGTGCCAGCAGCGTAGACAGCTCCTACGAGCAGTACTTC. Residues: CASSVDSSYEQYF.

CDR3 nucleotide sequence: TGTGCCAGCAGCCACGCCGACAGCTCAGGCGATGAGCAGTTCTTC. The encoded protein is CASSHADSSGDEQFF. The J gene is TRBJ2-1, the V gene TRBV14; perhaps TRBD1 as D (5 bases). There are 15 residues in the CDR3. Germline V CDR1 and CDR2: SGHDN, FVKESK. V lost 3 bases and J lost 8, with 17 bases in between.